Below are 32 T cell receptor beta chains sequenced from a single sample in a study of T cells in Graves' hyperthyroidism and ophthalmopathy. TCR beta CDR3 region amplification was performed from RNA transcripts. HTBI primers drove first-round RT-PCR of the TCR CDR3. TCRdb re-called the multiplex PCR reads through MiXCR, storing one row per CDR3 protein. Of about 200,000 distinct CDR3 sequences detected, about 16% appear once; the ten largest clones hold approximately 40%. Sample: blood. The receptor source for this set is a man in his forties or fifties with Graves' hyperthyroidism.

CDR3 protein: CASSRRVGEKLFF. The CDR3, as DNA: TGTGCCAGCAGCAGGCGAGTAGGGGAAAAACTGTTTTTT. The V and J genes are TRBV5-4 and TRBJ1-4, with D hard to call. This CDR3 spans 13 amino acids. CDR1 and CDR2 from the germline V gene are SGHNT and YYREEE (reference sequence). V shed 4 bases and J shed 8 bases, with 12 bases lying between them.

In this sample, this clonotype turned up a few times. V gene TRBV7-9 combines with J gene TRBJ1-2; unclear D gene. Germline lookup yields CDR1 SEHNR and CDR2 FQNEAQ (reference sequence). V dropped 5 bases and J dropped 8 bases, with 12 bases sitting between them. The CDR3 contains 12 residues. This CDR3 is CASSQDAYGYTF. The CDR3, as DNA: TGTGCCAGCAGCCAGGACGCCTACGGCTACACCTTC.

This clonotype was seen ten or more times. The chain couples TRBV3-1 to TRBJ1-5; no reliable D call. This CDR3 region has 13 residues. The germline gives CDR1 LGHDT, CDR2 YNNKEL (reference sequence). V lost 1 base, J lost 7 bases, and 8 bases lay in between. This CDR3 is CASSQGMGQPQHF. As DNA, the CDR3 is TGTGCCAGCAGCCAAGGGATGGGGCAGCCCCAGCATTTT.

This clonotype appeared many times. The V and J genes are TRBV30 and TRBJ2-3; 7 nucleotides agree with TRBD2. The CDR3 is 14 residues long. The trim removed 1 base at V and 3 bases at J, leaving 4 bases unmatched. CDR1 is GTSNPN, CDR2 SVGIG, per germline (reference sequence). In nucleotides, the CDR3 is TGTGCCTGGAGTGCGGGACTACGAACAGATACGCAGTATTTT. It is translated as CAWSAGLRTDTQYF.

This clonotype came up many times. V gene TRBV7-8 combines with J gene TRBJ1-5; unclear D gene. The germline V gene encodes CDR1 SGHVS and CDR2 FQNEAQ. V shed 4 bases and J shed 6 bases, with 19 bases lying between them. The length of the CDR3 is 16 residues. The CDR3 sequence is CASSSFPSPELQPQHF. The CDR3 nucleotides read TGTGCCAGCAGCTCGTTCCCCTCCCCAGAACTTCAGCCCCAGCATTTT.

This clonotype was counted at least ten times. The gene calls are TRBV10-2 and TRBJ1-6; no firm D call. The CDR3 consists of 12 residues. Looked up from germline, CDR1 is WSHSY and CDR2 is SAAADI. V was cut by 3 bases and J by 8 bases, with 5 bases left in between. This chain's CDR3 is CASSDWDSPLHF. The CDR3 nucleotides are TGCGCCAGCAGTGATTGGGATTCACCCCTCCACTTT.

This clonotype was counted at least ten times. V usage is TRBV9 and J usage is TRBJ2-7, with D uncertain. V lost 0 bases and J 1 base, leaving 11 bases between the germline ends. The CDR3 length is 15 residues. In germline, CDR1 is SGDLS, CDR2 YYNGEE. The CDR3 loop reads CASSVANSLSYEQYF. The CDR3 DNA sequence: TGTGCCAGCAGCGTAGCCAACAGCTTATCCTACGAGCAGTACTTC.

Concerning this clonotype itself: This may stem from a read error, because a much larger clone lies one nucleotide away. The chain recombines TRBV3-1 with TRBJ2-1; 8 bases align to TRBD2. There are 15 residues in the CDR3. V lost 6 bases, J lost 0 bases, and 4 bases stayed unmatched. Germline CDR1 reads LGHDT; CDR2 reads YNNKEL (reference sequence). The CDR3 region is CASSCGTSSYNEQFF. DNA of the CDR3: TGTGCCAGCAGTTGCGGGACTAGCTCCTACAATGAGCAGTTCTTC.

This clonotype was counted ten times or more. The genes are TRBV24-1 and TRBJ2-3; 7 bases line up with TRBD1. The CDR3 contains 16 residues. J gave up 2 bases and V 3 bases, and 7 bases lay outside the gene matches. The germline gives CDR1 KGHDR, CDR2 SFDVKD. CDR3 DNA sequence: TGTGCCACCAGTGATCCCGGACAGGATATCACAGATACGCAGTATTTT. It codes for CATSDPGQDITDTQYF.

This clonotype was picked up many times. This chain uses TRBV5-1 with TRBJ2-2, with D perhaps TRBD2 (6 bases). The germline gives CDR1 SGHRS, CDR2 YFSETQ. CDR3 length: 15 amino acids. V lost 2 bases and J lost 4, with 12 bases in between. The CDR3 DNA is TGCGCCAGCAGCTTCCCGGGGGATCTCACCGGGGAGCTGTTTTTT. It encodes CASSFPGDLTGELFF.

This clonotype has ten or more counts. The gene calls are TRBV5-1 and TRBJ2-7; the D call may be TRBD1 or TRBD2 (5 bases each). The germline CDR1 and CDR2 sequences are SGHRS and YFSETQ. CDR3 length: 14 residues. Trimming stripped 3 bases from V and 7 bases from J, with 17 bases between. CDR3 sequence reads: CASSYRDAWGEQYF. Written as DNA, the CDR3 is TGCGCCAGCAGCTACCGGGACGCCTGGGGTGAGCAGTACTTC.

This clonotype was seen more than once but under ten times. The genes are TRBV5-5 and TRBJ2-6; D call uncertain. V shed 7 bases and J shed 0 bases, with 11 bases lying between them. The CDR3 contains 15 residues. Germline assignment: CDR1 SGHKS and CDR2 YYEKEE (reference sequence). The CDR3 is CASAVTASGANVLTF. The DNA for the CDR3 is TGTGCCAGCGCCGTTACAGCCTCTGGGGCCAACGTCCTGACTTTC.

This clonotype was counted only a few times. The CDR3 region is CAWSSGGAYEQYF. The CDR3 DNA reads TGTGCCTGGAGTAGCGGGGGGGCCTACGAGCAGTACTTC. This chain joins TRBV30 and TRBJ2-7; TRBD2 agrees at 10 bases. The CDR3 has 13 residues. CDR1 is GTSNPN and CDR2 is SVGIG in the germline V gene (reference sequence). V shed 2 bases, J shed 2 bases, and the junction held 0 bases outside the gene matches.

This clonotype has a handful of counts. The chain recombines TRBV19 with TRBJ1-4; no clear D. This CDR3 has 14 residues. V lost 7 bases to trimming and J lost 0 bases, with 9 bases between them. CDR1 and CDR2 from the germline V gene are LNHDA and SQIVND (reference sequence). The CDR3 is CASTEDPTNEKLFF. The CDR3 DNA sequence: TGTGCCAGTACAGAGGACCCAACTAATGAAAAACTGTTTTTT.

This clonotype turned up a few times. The chain employs TRBV5-1 and TRBJ1-1, with TRBD1 matching 9 bases. Unmatched junction bases numbered 8, after V lost 4 bases and J lost 4 bases. The CDR3 contains 15 residues. Germline CDR1 and CDR2: SGHRS and YFSETQ. CDR3 in amino acids: CASSVAGGQGTEAFF. The DNA of the CDR3 is TGCGCCAGCAGCGTAGCAGGGGGACAGGGCACTGAAGCTTTCTTT.

This clonotype showed up many times. The CDR3 sequence: CASSQDPVRNTEAFF. The CDR3 region has the DNA TGTGCCAGCAGCCAAGATCCGGTGAGGAACACTGAAGCTTTCTTT. This chain uses TRBV4-2 with TRBJ1-1, with D unclear. In germline, CDR1 is LGHNA, CDR2 YNFKEQ. The CDR3 has 15 residues. Deletions cut 0 bases from V and 1 base from J, with 9 bases between.

The chain couples TRBV7-9 to TRBJ2-1, with 8 bases lining up with TRBD2. The ends lost 0 bases at V and 8 bases at J; junction bases unmatched: 9. The CDR3 is made up of 16 amino acids. Germline V gives CDR1 SEHNR, CDR2 FQNEAQ (reference sequence). The CDR3 sequence: CASSLAERGIHDEQFF. The CDR3 nucleotides read TGTGCCAGCAGCTTAGCGGAGCGGGGGATCCACGATGAGCAGTTCTTC.

This clonotype appeared many times. V usage is TRBV30 and J usage is TRBJ2-7; D is ambiguous. The V end was cut by 0 bases, the J end by 7 bases, with 7 bases between. Germline CDR1 and CDR2: GTSNPN and SVGIG (reference sequence). The CDR3 is made up of 11 amino acids. The CDR3 bases are TGTGCCTGGAGTGTACAGTGGGAGCAGTACTTC. Residues: CAWSVQWEQYF.

The CDR3 bases are TGCAGCGTTGAGGAGGGCTATGGCTACACCTTC. Its translation is CSVEEGYGYTF. The chain is built from TRBV29-1 and TRBJ1-2; D is undetermined. Trimming cost V 3 bases and J 4 bases, with 6 bases left between them. Germline V lookup: CDR1 SQVTM, CDR2 ANQGSEA. This CDR3 region has 11 residues.

This clonotype came up many times. This sequence joins TRBV5-6 and TRBJ2-7, with a weak D call TRBD1 (6 bases). The CDR3 totals 16 residues. Germline CDR1 reads SGHDT; CDR2 reads YYEEEE. V was shortened by 4 bases and J by 0 bases, with 17 bases between the two germline ends. This CDR3 reads CASSTPPGQVSYEQYF. CDR3 coding DNA: TGTGCCAGCAGCACCCCTCCGGGACAAGTCTCCTACGAGCAGTACTTC.

This clonotype was counted a few times. This chain uses TRBV7-8 with TRBJ1-3; no clear D gene. Germline loops: CDR1 SGHVS, CDR2 FQNEAQ. CDR3 length: 17 amino acids. Deletions cut 5 bases from V and 2 bases from J, with 19 bases between. The CDR3 here is CASSRARGSSAGNTIYF. Here the CDR3 DNA reads TGTGCCAGCAGCCGGGCACGGGGTTCCTCAGCTGGAAACACCATATATTTT.

This clonotype has just a few counts. The chain recombines TRBV25-1 with TRBJ2-7, with D tentatively TRBD1 (5 bases). This CDR3 is 14 amino acids long. The ends were cut back, 9 bases at V and 2 bases at J, with 17 bases in the middle. Germline loops: CDR1 MGHDK, CDR2 SYGVNS. This chain's CDR3 is CASQSRVAAYEQYF. The DNA for the CDR3 is TGTGCCAGTCAAAGCAGGGTGGCCGCCTACGAGCAGTACTTC.

The chain recombines TRBV20-1 with TRBJ2-7, with 11 bases fitting TRBD1. V dropped 7 bases and J dropped 6; count of bases not matched to a gene: 5. Germline V CDR1 and CDR2: DFQATT, SNEGSKA (reference sequence). The CDR3 has 12 residues. CDR3 loop: CSVLDRGREQYF. In DNA, the CDR3 is TGCAGTGTCCTGGACAGGGGGCGCGAGCAGTACTTC.

The V and J genes are TRBV2 and TRBJ2-7; 10 nucleotides match TRBD1. This CDR3 spans 13 amino acids. Germline V gene lookup returns CDR1 SNHLY and CDR2 FYNNEI. The J segment lost 7 bases and the V segment lost 5 bases, leaving 5 bases of the junction unmatched. CDR3 nucleotides: TGTGCCAGCAGTTGGGACAGGGGCGGAGAGCAGTACTTC. It codes for CASSWDRGGEQYF.

This clonotype was observed at least ten times. V is TRBV20-1 and J is TRBJ1-2; D not certain. Trimming cost V 5 bases and J 3 bases, with 16 bases left between them. The CDR3 sequence is 14 residues long. The germline gives CDR1 DFQATT, CDR2 SNEGSKA (reference sequence). CDR3 sequence: CSAAPIGLDYGYTF. CDR3 nucleotide sequence: TGCAGTGCTGCCCCGATCGGGCTCGACTATGGCTACACCTTC.

The sample holds a few counts of this clonotype. The chain combines TRBV4-3 with TRBJ2-3, with D unclear. CDR3 length equals 16 residues. Germline CDR1 reads LGHNA; CDR2 reads YSLEER. V was cut by 1 base and J by 0 bases, with 11 bases left in between. CDR3 DNA sequence: TGCGCCAGCAGCCAAGGAAGGAGAGCTAGCACAGATACGCAGTATTTT. Translation gives CASSQGRRASTDTQYF.

This sequence joins TRBV30 and TRBJ1-2; D is unresolved. Germline V gives CDR1 GTSNPN, CDR2 SVGIG (reference sequence). CDR3 length: 12 residues. The V end lost 3 bases, the J end lost 7 bases, and 12 bases lay between the germline ends. CDR3 region: CAWSAWRSGYTF. The CDR3 DNA reads as TGTGCCTGGAGCGCCTGGCGGAGTGGCTACACCTTC.

This clonotype was seen many times. The chain carries TRBV6-1 and TRBJ1-6; tentative D call: TRBD1 (5 bases). The CDR3 spans 16 residues. Trimming left V 5 bases short and J 9 bases short, with 20 bases between. The V gene's germline CDR1 is MNHNS and CDR2 SASEGT. For the CDR3, the DNA is TGTGCCAGCAGTTACGTGGGGCCTAGATCGGGTTCACCCCTCCACTTT. Its protein product is CASSYVGPRSGSPLHF.

This clonotype turned up a few times. The gene calls are TRBV28 and TRBJ2-5, with 10 bases that match TRBD2. Trimming cost V 11 bases and J 3 bases; bases outside gene matches: 6. This CDR3 region has 13 residues. The V gene's germline CDR1 is MDHEN and CDR2 SYDVKM. The CDR3: CACGLADKETQYF. The CDR3 DNA follows: TGTGCCTGCGGACTAGCGGATAAAGAGACCCAGTACTTC.

The rearrangement joins TRBV12-3 or TRBV12-4 to TRBJ1-4, with a weak D call TRBD1 (5 bases). This CDR3 comprises 13 residues. V was cut by 5 bases and J by 11 bases, with 15 bases left in between. In DNA form, the CDR3 reads TGTGCCAGCAGTCCTGACAGATCAGCCAAACTGTTTTTT. This encodes CASSPDRSAKLFF.

There are many counts of this clonotype. The CDR3 nucleotides are TGTGCCAGCAGTTACTCAGGACAGGTTAATGAAAAACTGTTTTTT. It yields the protein CASSYSGQVNEKLFF. V is TRBV6-6 and J is TRBJ1-4; 7 bases agree with TRBD1. The germline V gene has CDR1 MNHNY and CDR2 SVGAGI (reference sequence). This CDR3 is built from 15 residues. The V segment lost 0 bases and the J segment 4 bases; nucleotides outside the gene matches: 2.

Ten or more counts support this clonotype. The V gene is TRBV28, the J gene TRBJ1-2; weak D call: TRBD1 (5 bases). Germline assignment: CDR1 MDHEN and CDR2 SYDVKM. V was clipped by 2 bases and J by 4 bases, with 11 bases between them. The length of the CDR3 is 14 residues. The CDR3 is CASSLLARAYGYTF. As DNA, the CDR3 is TGTGCCAGCAGTTTACTCGCCAGGGCCTATGGCTACACCTTC.